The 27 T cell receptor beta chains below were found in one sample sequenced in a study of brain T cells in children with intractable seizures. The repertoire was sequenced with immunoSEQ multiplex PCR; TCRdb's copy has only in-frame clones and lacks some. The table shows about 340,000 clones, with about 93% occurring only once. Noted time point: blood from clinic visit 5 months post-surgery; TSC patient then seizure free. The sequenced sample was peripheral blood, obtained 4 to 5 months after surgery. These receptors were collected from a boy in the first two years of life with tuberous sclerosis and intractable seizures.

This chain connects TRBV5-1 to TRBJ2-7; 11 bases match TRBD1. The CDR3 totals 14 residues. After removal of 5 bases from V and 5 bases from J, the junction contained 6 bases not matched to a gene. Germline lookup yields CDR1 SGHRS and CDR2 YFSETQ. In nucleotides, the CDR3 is TGCGCCAGCAGGCCGGGACAGGGGGTTCACGAGCAGTACTTC. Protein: CASRPGQGVHEQYF.

CDR3 DNA: TGCGCCAGCAGGGCAGGCTCTCGATCGGGTTGGGCGGGAGTACGGGAGCAGTACTTC. It specifies CASRAGSRSGWAGVREQYF. The V call is TRBV10-2, the J call TRBJ2-7, with 7 bases lining up with TRBD2. There are 19 residues in the CDR3. In germline, CDR1 is WSHSY, CDR2 SAAADI. With 6 bases clipped from V and 7 bases from J, the junction kept 27 bases outside the gene matches.

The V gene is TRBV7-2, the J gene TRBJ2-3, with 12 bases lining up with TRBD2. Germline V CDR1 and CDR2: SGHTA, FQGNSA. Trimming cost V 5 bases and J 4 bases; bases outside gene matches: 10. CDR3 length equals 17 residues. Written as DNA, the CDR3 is TGTGCCAGCAGCCCGCAGACTAGCGGGAGAGCGGCAGATACGCAGTATTTT. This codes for CASSPQTSGRAADTQYF.

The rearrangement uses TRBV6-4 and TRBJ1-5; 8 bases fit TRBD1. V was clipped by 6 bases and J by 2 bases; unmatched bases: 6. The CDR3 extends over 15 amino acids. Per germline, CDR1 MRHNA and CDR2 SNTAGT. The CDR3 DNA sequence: TGTGCCAGCAGGACAGGGGACGGGGGCAATCAGCCCCAGCATTTT. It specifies CASRTGDGGNQPQHF.

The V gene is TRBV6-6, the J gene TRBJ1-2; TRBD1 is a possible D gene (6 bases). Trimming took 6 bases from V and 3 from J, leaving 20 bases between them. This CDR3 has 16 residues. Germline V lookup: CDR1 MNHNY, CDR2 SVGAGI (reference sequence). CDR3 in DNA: TGTGCCAGCAGCCCCCTGGGGGCCAAGCGCTACTATGGCTACACCTTC. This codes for CASSPLGAKRYYGYTF.

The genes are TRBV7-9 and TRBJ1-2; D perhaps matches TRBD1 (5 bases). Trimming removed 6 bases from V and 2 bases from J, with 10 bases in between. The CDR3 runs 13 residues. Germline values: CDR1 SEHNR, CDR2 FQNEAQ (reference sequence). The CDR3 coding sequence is TGTGCCAGCAGTTACGGACAAAACTATGGCTACACCTTC. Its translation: CASSYGQNYGYTF. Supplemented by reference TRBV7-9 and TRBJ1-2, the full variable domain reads DTGVSQNPRHKITKRGQNVTFRCDPISEHNRLYWYRQTLGQGPEFLTYFQNEAQLEKSRLLSDRFSAERPKGSFSTLEIQRTEQGDSAMYLCASSYGQNYGYTFGSGTRLTVV.

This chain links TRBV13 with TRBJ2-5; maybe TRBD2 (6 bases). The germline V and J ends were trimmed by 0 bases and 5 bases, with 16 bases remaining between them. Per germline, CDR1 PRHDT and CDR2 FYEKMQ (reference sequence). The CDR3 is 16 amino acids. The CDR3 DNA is TGTGCCAGCAGCTTAGGTACGCGGGAAGCGGTTGAGACCCAGTACTTC. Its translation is CASSLGTREAVETQYF.

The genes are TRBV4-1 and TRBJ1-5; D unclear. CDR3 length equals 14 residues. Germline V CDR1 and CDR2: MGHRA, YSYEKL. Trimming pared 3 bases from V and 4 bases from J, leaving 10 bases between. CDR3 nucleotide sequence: TGCGCCAGCAGCCAGGACTACAATAATCAGCCCCAGCATTTT. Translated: CASSQDYNNQPQHF.

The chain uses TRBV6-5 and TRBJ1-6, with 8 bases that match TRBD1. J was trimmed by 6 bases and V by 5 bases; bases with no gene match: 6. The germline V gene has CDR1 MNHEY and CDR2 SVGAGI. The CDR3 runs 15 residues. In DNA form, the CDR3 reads TGTGCCAGCAGTACCCGAGGACAGGGTAATTCACCCCTCCACTTT. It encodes CASSTRGQGNSPLHF.

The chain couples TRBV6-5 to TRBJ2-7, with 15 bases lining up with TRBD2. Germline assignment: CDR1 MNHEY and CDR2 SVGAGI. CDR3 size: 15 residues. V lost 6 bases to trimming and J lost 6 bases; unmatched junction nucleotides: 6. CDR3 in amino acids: CASSRGLAGGSEQYF. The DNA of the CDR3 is TGTGCCAGCAGCCGGGGACTAGCGGGGGGTAGCGAGCAGTACTTC.

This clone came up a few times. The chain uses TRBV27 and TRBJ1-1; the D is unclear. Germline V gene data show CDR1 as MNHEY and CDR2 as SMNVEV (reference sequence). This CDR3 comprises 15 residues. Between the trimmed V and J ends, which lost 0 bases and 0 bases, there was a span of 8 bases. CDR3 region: CASSLSLTVNTEAFF. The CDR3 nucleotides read TGTGCCAGCAGTTTATCGTTGACCGTGAACACTGAAGCTTTCTTT.

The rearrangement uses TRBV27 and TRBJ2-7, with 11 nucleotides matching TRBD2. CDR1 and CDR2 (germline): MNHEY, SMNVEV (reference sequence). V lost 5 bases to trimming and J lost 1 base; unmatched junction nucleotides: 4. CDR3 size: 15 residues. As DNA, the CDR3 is TGTGCCAGCAGTCCTAGGACTAGCGGGTCCTACGAGCAGTACTTC. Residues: CASSPRTSGSYEQYF.

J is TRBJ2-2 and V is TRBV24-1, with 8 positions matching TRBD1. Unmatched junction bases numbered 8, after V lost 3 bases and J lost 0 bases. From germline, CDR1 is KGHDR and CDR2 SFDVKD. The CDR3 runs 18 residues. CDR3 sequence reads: CATSDPPGTGSNTGELFF. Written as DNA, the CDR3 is TGTGCCACCAGTGATCCCCCCGGGACAGGATCGAACACCGGGGAGCTGTTTTTT.

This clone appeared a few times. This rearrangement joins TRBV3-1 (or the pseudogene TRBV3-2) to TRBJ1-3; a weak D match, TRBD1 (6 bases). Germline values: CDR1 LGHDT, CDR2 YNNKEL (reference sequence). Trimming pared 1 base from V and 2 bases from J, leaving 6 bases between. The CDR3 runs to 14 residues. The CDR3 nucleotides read TGTGCCAGCAGCCAAGCAGGGGCTGGAAACACCATATATTTT. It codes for CASSQAGAGNTIYF.

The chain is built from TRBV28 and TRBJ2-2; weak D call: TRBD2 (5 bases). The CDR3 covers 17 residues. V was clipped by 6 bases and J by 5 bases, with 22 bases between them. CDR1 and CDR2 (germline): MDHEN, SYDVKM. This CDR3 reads CASRDYISGWRTGELFF. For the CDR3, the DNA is TGTGCCAGCAGAGATTATATAAGCGGATGGAGGACCGGGGAGCTGTTTTTT.

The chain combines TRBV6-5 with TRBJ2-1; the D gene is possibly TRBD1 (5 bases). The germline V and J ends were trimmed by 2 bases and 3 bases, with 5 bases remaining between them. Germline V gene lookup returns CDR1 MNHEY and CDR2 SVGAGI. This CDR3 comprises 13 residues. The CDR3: CASSYDSYNEQFF. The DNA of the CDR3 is TGTGCCAGCAGTTACGACAGCTACAATGAGCAGTTCTTC.

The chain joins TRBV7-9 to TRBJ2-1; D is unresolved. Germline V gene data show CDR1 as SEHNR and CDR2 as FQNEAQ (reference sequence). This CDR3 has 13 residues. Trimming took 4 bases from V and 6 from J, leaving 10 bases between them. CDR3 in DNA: TGTGCCAGCAGCTCATGGGGTGGCAATGAGCAGTTCTTC. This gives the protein CASSSWGGNEQFF.

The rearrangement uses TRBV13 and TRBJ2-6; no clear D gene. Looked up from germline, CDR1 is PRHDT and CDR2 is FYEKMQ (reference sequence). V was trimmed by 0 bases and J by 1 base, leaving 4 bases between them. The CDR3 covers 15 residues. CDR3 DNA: TGTGCCAGCAGCTTAGGGATATCTGGGGCCAACGTCCTGACTTTC. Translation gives CASSLGISGANVLTF. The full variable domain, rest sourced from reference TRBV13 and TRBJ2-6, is AAGVIQSPRHLIKEKRETATLKCYPIPRHDTVYWYQQGPGQDPQFLISFYEKMQSDKGSIPDRFSAQQFSDYHSELNMSSLELGDSALYFCASSLGISGANVLTFGAGSRLTVL.

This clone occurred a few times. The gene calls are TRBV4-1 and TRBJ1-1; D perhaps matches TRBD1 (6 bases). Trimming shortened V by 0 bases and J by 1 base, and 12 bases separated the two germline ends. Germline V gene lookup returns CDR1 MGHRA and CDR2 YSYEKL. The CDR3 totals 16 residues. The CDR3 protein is CASSQEGGRPNTEAFF. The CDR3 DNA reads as TGCGCCAGCAGCCAAGAAGGGGGGAGACCGAACACTGAAGCTTTCTTT.

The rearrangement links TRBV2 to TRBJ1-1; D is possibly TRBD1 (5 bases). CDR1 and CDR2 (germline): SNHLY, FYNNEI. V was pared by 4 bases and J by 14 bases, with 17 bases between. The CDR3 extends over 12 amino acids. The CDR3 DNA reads TGTGCCAGCAGTGTCACAGGAATCTTGGGCTTCTTT. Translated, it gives CASSVTGILGFF.

The CDR3: CASSLARVGSYEQYF. In nucleotides, the CDR3 is TGTGCCAGCAGCTTGGCCAGGGTGGGCTCCTACGAGCAGTACTTC. This chain uses TRBV5-4 with TRBJ2-7; TRBD1 might be the D (5 bases). The CDR3 sequence is 15 residues long. CDR1 is SGHNT and CDR2 is YYREEE in the germline V gene (reference sequence). The V and J ends lost 0 bases and 0 bases respectively, with 10 bases between them.

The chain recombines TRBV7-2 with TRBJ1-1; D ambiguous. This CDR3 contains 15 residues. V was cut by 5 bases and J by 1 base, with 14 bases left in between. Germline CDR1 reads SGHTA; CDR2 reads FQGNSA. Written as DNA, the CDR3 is TGTGCCAGCAGCACCCCGGCCGGGGAGAACACTGAAGCTTTCTTT. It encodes CASSTPAGENTEAFF.

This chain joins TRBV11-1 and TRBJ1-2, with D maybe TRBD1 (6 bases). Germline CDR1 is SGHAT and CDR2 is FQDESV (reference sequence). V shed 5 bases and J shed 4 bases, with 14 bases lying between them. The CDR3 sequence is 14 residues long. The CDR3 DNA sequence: TGTGCCAGCAGCCCCCTCACAGGGATCTATGGCTACACCTTC. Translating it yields CASSPLTGIYGYTF.

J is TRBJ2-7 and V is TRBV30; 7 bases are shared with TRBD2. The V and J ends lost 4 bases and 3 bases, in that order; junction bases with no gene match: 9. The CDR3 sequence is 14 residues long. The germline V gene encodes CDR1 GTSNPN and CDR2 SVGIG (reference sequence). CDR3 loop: CAWNPGGLSYEQYF. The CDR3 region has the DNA TGTGCCTGGAATCCGGGGGGTCTCAGCTACGAGCAGTACTTC. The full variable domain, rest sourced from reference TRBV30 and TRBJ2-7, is SQTIHQWPATLVQPVGSPLSLECTVEGTSNPNLYWYRQAAGRGLQLLFYSVGIGQISSEVPQNLSASRPQDRQFILSSKKLLLSDSGFYLCAWNPGGLSYEQYFGPGTRLTVT.

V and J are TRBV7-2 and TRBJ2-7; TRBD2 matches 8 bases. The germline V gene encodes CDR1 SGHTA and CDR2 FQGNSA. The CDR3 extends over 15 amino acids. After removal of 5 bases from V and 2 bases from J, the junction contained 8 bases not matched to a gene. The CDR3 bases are TGTGCCAGCAGCCCCCCGGGCGGGAGGACCTACGAGCAGTACTTC. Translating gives CASSPPGGRTYEQYF.

Written as DNA, the CDR3 is TGTGCCAGCAGTGCATTAGGGACCGCAAGCTCTGGAAACACCATATATTTT. It yields the protein CASSALGTASSGNTIYF. This chain connects TRBV6-1 to TRBJ1-3; D might be TRBD1 (5 bases). Germline CDR1 is MNHNS and CDR2 is SASEGT. CDR3 length equals 17 residues. With 4 bases removed from V and 0 bases from J, the gap between germline ends came to 16 bases.

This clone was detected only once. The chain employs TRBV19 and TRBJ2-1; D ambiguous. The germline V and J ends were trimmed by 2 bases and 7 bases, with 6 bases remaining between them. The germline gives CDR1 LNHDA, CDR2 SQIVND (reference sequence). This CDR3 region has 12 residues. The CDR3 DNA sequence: TGTGCCAGTAGTATACCCGCTAATGAGCAGTTCTTC. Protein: CASSIPANEQFF. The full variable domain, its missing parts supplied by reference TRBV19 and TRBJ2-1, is DGGITQSPKYLFRKEGQNVTLSCEQNLNHDAMYWYRQDPGQGLRLIYYSQIVNDFQKGDIAEGYSVSREKKESFPLTVTSAQKNPTAFYLCASSIPANEQFFGPGTRLTVL.